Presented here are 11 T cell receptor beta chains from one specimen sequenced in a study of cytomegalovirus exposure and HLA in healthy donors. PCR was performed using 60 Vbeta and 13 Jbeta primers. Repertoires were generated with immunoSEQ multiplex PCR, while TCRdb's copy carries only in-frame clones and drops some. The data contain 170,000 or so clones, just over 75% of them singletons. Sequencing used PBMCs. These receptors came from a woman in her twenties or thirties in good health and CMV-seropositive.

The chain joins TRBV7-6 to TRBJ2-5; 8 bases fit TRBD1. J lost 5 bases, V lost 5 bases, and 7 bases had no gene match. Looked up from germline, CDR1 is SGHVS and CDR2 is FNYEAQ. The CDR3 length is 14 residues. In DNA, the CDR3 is TGTGCCAGCAGCGTAACAGGGGGTGGTGAGACCCAGTACTTC. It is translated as CASSVTGGGETQYF.

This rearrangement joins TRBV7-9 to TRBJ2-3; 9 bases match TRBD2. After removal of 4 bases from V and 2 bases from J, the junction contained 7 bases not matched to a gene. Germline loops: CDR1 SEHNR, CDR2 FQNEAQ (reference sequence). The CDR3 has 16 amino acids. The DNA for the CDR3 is TGTGCCAGCAGCTCAGCGACTAGCGGCTACACAGATACGCAGTATTTT. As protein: CASSSATSGYTDTQYF.

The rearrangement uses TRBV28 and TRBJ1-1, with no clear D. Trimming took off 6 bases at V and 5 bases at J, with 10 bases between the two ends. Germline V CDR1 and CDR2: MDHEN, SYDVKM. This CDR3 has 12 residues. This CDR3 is CASSLYATEAFF. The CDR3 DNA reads TGTGCCAGCAGCCTTTATGCGACTGAAGCTTTCTTT.

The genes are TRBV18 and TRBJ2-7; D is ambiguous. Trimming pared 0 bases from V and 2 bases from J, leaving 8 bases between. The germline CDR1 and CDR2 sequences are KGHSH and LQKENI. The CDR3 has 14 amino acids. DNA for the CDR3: TGTGCCAGCTCACCACCAGTCAGGACCTACGAGCAGTACTTC. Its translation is CASSPPVRTYEQYF.

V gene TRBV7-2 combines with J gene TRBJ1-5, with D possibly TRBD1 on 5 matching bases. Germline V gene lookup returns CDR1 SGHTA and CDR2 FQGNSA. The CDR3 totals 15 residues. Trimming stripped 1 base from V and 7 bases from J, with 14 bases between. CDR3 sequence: CASSLVVGGNQPQHF. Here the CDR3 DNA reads TGTGCCAGCAGCTTAGTGGTGGGGGGGAACCAGCCCCAGCATTTT.

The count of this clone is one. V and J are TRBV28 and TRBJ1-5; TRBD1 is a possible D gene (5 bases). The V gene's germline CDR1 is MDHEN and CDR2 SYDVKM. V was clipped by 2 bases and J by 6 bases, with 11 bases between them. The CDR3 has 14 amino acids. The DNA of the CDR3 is TGTGCCAGCAGTTTAAGCTCGGGGGGTCAGCCCCAGCATTTT. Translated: CASSLSSGGQPQHF.

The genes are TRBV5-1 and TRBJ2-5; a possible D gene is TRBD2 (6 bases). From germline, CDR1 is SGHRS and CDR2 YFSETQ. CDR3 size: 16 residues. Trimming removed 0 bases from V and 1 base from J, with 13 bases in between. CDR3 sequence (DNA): TGCGCCAGCAGCTTGGGGGTCGGGGGACTCCAAGAGACCCAGTACTTC. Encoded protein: CASSLGVGGLQETQYF.

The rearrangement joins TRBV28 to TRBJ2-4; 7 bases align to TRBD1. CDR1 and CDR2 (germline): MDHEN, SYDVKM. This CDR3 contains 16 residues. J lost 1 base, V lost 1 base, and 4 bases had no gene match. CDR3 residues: CASSLLTGVAKNIQYF. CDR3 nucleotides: TGTGCCAGCAGTTTATTAACAGGGGTGGCCAAAAACATTCAGTACTTC.

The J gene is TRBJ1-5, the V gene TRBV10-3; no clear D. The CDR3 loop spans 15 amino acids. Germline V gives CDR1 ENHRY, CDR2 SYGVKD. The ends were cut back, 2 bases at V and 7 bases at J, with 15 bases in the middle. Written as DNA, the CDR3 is TGTGCCATCAGTGAGGATGAGGGATCGGTACAGCCCCAGCATTTT. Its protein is CAISEDEGSVQPQHF.

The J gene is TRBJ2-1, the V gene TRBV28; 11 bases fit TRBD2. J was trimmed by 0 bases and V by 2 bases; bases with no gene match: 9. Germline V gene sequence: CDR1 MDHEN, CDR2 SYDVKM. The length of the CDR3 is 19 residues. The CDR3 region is CASSLGRGSGRGSYNEQFF. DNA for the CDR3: TGTGCCAGCAGTTTAGGGCGAGGTAGCGGGAGGGGCTCCTACAATGAGCAGTTCTTC.

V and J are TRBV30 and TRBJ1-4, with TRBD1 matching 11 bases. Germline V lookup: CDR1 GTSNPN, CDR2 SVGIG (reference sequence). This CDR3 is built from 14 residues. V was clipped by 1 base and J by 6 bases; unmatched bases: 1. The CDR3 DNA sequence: TGTGCCTGGAGTGAGGGACAGGGGGATGAAAAACTGTTTTTT. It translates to CAWSEGQGDEKLFF.